These 18 T cell receptor beta chains came from one sample sequenced in a study of blood T cells in healthy people across ages. PCR was performed a second time for 7 to 11 cycles using a sample-barcoded 5' primer and a J-beta primer mix. A single record per CDR3 protein comes from TCRdb applying MiXCR to the 5' RACE reads. The top ten hold 7.7% of the sample, which has 1.5 million to 2 million distinct CDR3 sequences, approximately 28% seen once. The material sequenced was blood. The source of these receptors is a woman in her thirties in good health.

The chain couples TRBV20-1 to TRBJ1-2, with 8 bases aligning to TRBD1. V was clipped by 3 bases and J by 7 bases; unmatched bases: 10. Per the germline V gene, CDR1 is DFQATT and CDR2 is SNEGSKA (reference sequence). CDR3 length: 14 amino acids. CDR3 nucleotide sequence: TGCAGTGCTAGTCCCAGGCAGGGGGCGGGTGGCTACACCTTC. This encodes CSASPRQGAGGYTF.

The chain has TRBV12-3 or TRBV12-4 and TRBJ2-7; 9 bases map to TRBD2. The CDR3 extends over 15 amino acids. V was pared by 1 base and J by 3 bases, with 4 bases of the junction left unmatched. The CDR3 DNA is TGTGCCAGCAGTTTAGGACTAGCGGTCCTCTACGAGCAGTACTTC. This translates into CASSLGLAVLYEQYF.

In this sample, this clonotype turned up a few times. The chain employs TRBV5-5 and TRBJ2-1; 8 nucleotides match TRBD2. V shed 1 base and J 7 bases; nucleotides not matched to a gene: 13. Germline-derived CDR1 and CDR2 are SGHKS and YYEKEE (reference sequence). This CDR3 is 17 amino acids long. The chain's CDR3 is CASSLQNGGASMNEQFF. The CDR3 DNA is TGTGCCAGCAGCTTGCAGAACGGGGGGGCCAGTATGAATGAGCAGTTCTTC.

V is TRBV30 and J is TRBJ2-7; D remains unclear. Germline assignment: CDR1 GTSNPN and CDR2 SVGIG (reference sequence). Between the trimmed V and J ends, which lost 2 bases and 1 base, there was a span of 15 bases. This CDR3 comprises 15 residues. The CDR3 is CAWSHIGLSSYEQYV. Written as DNA, the CDR3 is TGTGCCTGGAGTCACATCGGGCTTTCTTCCTACGAGCAGTACGTC.

This clonotype was counted many times. The chain recombines TRBV7-2 with TRBJ2-7, with D possibly matching TRBD1 (5 bases). Germline V gives CDR1 SGHTA, CDR2 FQGNSA. The CDR3 is 14 amino acids. The V end lost 2 bases, the J end lost 1 base, and 9 bases lay between the germline ends. The CDR3 nucleotides are TGTGCCAGCAGCTTAATTAACAGGTCCTACGAGCAGTACTTC. Translation: CASSLINRSYEQYF.

This chain links TRBV20-1 with TRBJ2-7, with D unresolved. The CDR3 runs 13 residues. Trimming stripped 6 bases from V and 6 bases from J, with 18 bases between. Germline V gene lookup returns CDR1 DFQATT and CDR2 SNEGSKA (reference sequence). The CDR3 bases are TGCAGTGCCAAGACCGGGTTTGGTTTCGAGCAGTACTTC. Its translation: CSAKTGFGFEQYF.

This clonotype occurred a few times. The chain links TRBV10-3 to TRBJ2-5; 9 bases map to TRBD2. The length of the CDR3 is 15 residues. With V trimmed by 10 bases and J by 0 bases, 9 bases remained unmatched. Germline V gene sequence: CDR1 ENHRY, CDR2 SYGVKD. The CDR3 DNA reads TGTGCCACTTCGGTGGCTAGCGGGAACCAAGAGACCCAGTACTTC. This translates into CATSVASGNQETQYF.

This clonotype was picked up a small number of times. The rearrangement links TRBV6-2 or TRBV6-3 to TRBJ2-1; TRBD2 matches 14 bases. V shed 6 bases, J shed 6 bases, and the junction held 4 bases outside the gene matches. Germline V CDR1 and CDR2: MNHEY, SVGEGT. CDR3 length: 15 amino acids. DNA for the CDR3: TGTGCCAGCAGGACTAGCGGGAGGGCGGGCAATGAGCAGTTCTTC. Its translation: CASRTSGRAGNEQFF.

CDR3: CASSRALIAGGNEQFF. Written as DNA, the CDR3 is TGTGCCAGCAGTCGAGCGCTCATAGCGGGGGGTAATGAGCAGTTCTTC. This chain connects TRBV6-6 to TRBJ2-1, with 10 bases matching TRBD2. V lost 5 bases and J lost 7; bases outside the gene matches: 11. The CDR3 is 16 residues long. The germline V gene encodes CDR1 MNHNY and CDR2 SVGAGI (reference sequence).

This clonotype was seen a handful of times. The chain joins TRBV10-3 to TRBJ1-4; 10 nucleotides align to TRBD1. The CDR3 is 16 residues long. J was trimmed by 2 bases and V by 5 bases; bases with no gene match: 5. CDR1 ENHRY and CDR2 SYGVKD come from the germline V gene. The DNA of the CDR3 is TGTGCCATCAGTACCGGGACAGGGGCCACTAATGAAAAACTGTTTTTT. Encoded protein: CAISTGTGATNEKLFF.

This clonotype has only one observation. The rearrangement joins TRBV18 to TRBJ2-7; D could derive from TRBD1 or TRBD2 (5 bases each). The V and J ends lost 8 bases and 3 bases respectively, with 14 bases between them. The CDR3 totals 13 residues. Looked up from germline, CDR1 is KGHSH and CDR2 is LQKENI. The CDR3 DNA sequence: TGTGCCAGCGGGGACGTCGCTGACTACGAGCAGTACTTC. Amino acid sequence: CASGDVADYEQYF.

This clonotype was seen many times. The chain combines TRBV20-1 with TRBJ2-1; 7 bases are a match to TRBD1. The CDR3 loop spans 12 amino acids. Germline loops: CDR1 DFQATT, CDR2 SNEGSKA (reference sequence). The V segment lost 6 bases and the J segment 9 bases; nucleotides outside the gene matches: 8. CDR3 sequence (DNA): TGCAGTGCAGAAGCCAGGGGGAGTGAGCAGTTCTTC. Residues: CSAEARGSEQFF.

V is TRBV3-1 and J is TRBJ2-7; a weak D match, TRBD2 (6 bases). The CDR3 covers 12 residues. V lost 3 bases to trimming and J lost 7 bases, with 10 bases between them. Germline V gives CDR1 LGHDT, CDR2 YNNKEL (reference sequence). In DNA form, the CDR3 reads TGTGCCAGCAGCCATGAAGGAGGGGAGCAGTACTTC. Translation: CASSHEGGEQYF.

This clonotype came up many times. The V gene is TRBV7-2, the J gene TRBJ2-1, with 11 nucleotides matching TRBD2. The V and J ends lost 3 bases and 6 bases, in that order; junction bases with no gene match: 4. The CDR3 is 15 amino acids. Germline values: CDR1 SGHTA, CDR2 FQGNSA. The CDR3 DNA reads as TGTGCCAGCAGCTTCGGACTAGCGGGCCTCAATGAGCAGTTCTTC. Translation: CASSFGLAGLNEQFF.

This clonotype was observed a few times. The rearrangement joins TRBV9 to TRBJ2-1; 8 bases match TRBD2. With V trimmed by 4 bases and J by 13 bases, 13 bases remained unmatched. Per the germline V gene, CDR1 is SGDLS and CDR2 is YYNGEE. CDR3 size: 14 residues. The DNA of the CDR3 is TGTGCCAGCAGCATAGTTAGTAGCGGGGACGGTCAGTTCTTC. This codes for CASSIVSSGDGQFF.

A note on this clonotype: Germline is not matched at one junction end, which may reflect a read error. The V and J genes are TRBV7-9 and TRBJ1-2; no reliable D call. This CDR3 has 11 residues. The germline gives CDR1 SEHNR, CDR2 FQNEAQ (reference sequence). The CDR3: CASSFGDGCTF. Here the CDR3 DNA reads TGTGCCAGCAGCTTTGGGGATGGCTGCACCTTC.

This clonotype was picked up many times. The CDR3 DNA follows: TGCAGCGGCCGGGGAGCGGGGTCCTACGAGCAGTACTTC. Its protein product is CSGRGAGSYEQYF. The V and J genes are TRBV29-1 and TRBJ2-7; 7 bases line up with TRBD2. Germline assignment: CDR1 SQVTM and CDR2 ANQGSEA. The ends lost 7 bases at V and 1 base at J; junction bases unmatched: 7. The length of the CDR3 is 13 residues.

The genes are TRBV25-1 and TRBJ2-5, with 11 bases that match TRBD1. This CDR3 is built from 16 residues. Germline CDR1 reads MGHDK; CDR2 reads SYGVNS. The trim removed 7 bases at V and 5 bases at J, leaving 12 bases unmatched. The CDR3 spells CASTTKGQGVGETQYF. The CDR3 DNA reads as TGTGCCAGCACCACGAAGGGACAGGGGGTGGGCGAGACCCAGTACTTC.